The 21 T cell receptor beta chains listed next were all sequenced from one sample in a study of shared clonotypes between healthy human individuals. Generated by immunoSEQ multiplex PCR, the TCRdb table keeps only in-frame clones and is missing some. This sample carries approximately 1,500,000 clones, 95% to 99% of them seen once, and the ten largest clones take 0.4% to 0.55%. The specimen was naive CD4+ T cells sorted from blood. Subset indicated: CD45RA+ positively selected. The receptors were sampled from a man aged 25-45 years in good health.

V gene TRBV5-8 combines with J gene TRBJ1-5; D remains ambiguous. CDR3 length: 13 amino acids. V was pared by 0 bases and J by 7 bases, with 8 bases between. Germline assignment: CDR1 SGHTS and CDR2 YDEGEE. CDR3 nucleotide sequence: TGTGCCAGCAGCTTGGTTGGAAACCAGCCCCAGCATTTT. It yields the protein CASSLVGNQPQHF.

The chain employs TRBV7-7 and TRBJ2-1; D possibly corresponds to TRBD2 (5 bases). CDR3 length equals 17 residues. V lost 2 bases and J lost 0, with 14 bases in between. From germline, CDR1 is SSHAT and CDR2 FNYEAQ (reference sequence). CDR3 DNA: TGTGCCAGCAGCTTACGTCCTCCGGGGTACTCCTACAATGAGCAGTTCTTC. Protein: CASSLRPPGYSYNEQFF.

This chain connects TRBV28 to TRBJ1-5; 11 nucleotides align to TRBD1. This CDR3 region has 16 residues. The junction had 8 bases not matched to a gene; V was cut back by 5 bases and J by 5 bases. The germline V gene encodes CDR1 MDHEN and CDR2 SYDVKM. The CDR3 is CASSTSGQGEYQPQHF. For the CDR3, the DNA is TGTGCCAGCAGTACCTCGGGACAGGGGGAGTATCAGCCCCAGCATTTT.

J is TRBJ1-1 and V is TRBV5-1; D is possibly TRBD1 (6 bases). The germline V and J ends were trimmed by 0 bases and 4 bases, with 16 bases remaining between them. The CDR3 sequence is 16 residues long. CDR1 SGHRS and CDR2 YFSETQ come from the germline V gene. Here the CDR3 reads CASSLGSAGEATEAFF. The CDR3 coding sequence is TGCGCCAGCAGCTTGGGATCGGCAGGGGAAGCCACTGAAGCTTTCTTT. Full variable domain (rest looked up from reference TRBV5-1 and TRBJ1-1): KAGVTQTPRYLIKTRGQQVTLSCSPISGHRSVSWYQQTPGQGLQFLFEYFSETQRNKGNFPGRFSGRQFSNSRSEMNVSTLELGDSALYLCASSLGSAGEATEAFFGQGTRLTVV.

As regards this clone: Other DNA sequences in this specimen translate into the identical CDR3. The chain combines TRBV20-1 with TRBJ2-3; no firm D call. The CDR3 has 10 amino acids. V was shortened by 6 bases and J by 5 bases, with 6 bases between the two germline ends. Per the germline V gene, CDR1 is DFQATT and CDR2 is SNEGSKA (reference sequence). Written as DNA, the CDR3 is TGCAGTGCCACGATAGATACGCAGTATTTT. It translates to CSATIDTQYF.

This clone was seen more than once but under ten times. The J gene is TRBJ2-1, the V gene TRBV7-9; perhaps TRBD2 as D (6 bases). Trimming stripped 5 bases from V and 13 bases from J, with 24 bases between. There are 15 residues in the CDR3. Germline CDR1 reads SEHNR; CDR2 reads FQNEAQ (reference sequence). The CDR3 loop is CASSVGTSTLLPQFF. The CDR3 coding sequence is TGTGCCAGCAGCGTAGGGACTTCTACATTACTACCACAGTTCTTC.

The CDR3 is CASSRTLAGGSYEQYF. The DNA of the CDR3 is TGTGCCAGCAGCCGGACCCTAGCGGGAGGAAGCTACGAGCAGTACTTC. The chain combines TRBV27 with TRBJ2-7; TRBD2 agrees at 11 bases. The germline CDR1 and CDR2 sequences are MNHEY and SMNVEV (reference sequence). V lost 6 bases and J lost 3; bases outside the gene matches: 10. CDR3 size: 16 residues.

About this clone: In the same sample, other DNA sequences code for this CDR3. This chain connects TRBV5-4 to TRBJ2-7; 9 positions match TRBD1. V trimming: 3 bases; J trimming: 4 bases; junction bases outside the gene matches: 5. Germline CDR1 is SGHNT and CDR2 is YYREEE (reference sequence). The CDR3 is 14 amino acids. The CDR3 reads CASSSGQGRYEQYF. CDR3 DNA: TGTGCCAGCAGCTCTGGACAGGGGAGGTACGAGCAGTACTTC. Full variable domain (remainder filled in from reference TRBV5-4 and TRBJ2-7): ETGVTQSPTHLIKTRGQQVTLRCSSQSGHNTVSWYQQALGQGPQFIFQYYREEENGRGNFPPRFSGLQFPNYSSELNVNALELDDSALYLCASSSGQGRYEQYFGPGTRLTVT.

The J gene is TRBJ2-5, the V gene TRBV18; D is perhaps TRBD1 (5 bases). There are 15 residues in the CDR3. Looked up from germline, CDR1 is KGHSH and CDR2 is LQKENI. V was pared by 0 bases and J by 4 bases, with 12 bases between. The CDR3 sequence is CASSPPARVGETQYF. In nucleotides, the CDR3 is TGTGCCAGCTCACCACCGGCCAGGGTCGGAGAGACCCAGTACTTC.

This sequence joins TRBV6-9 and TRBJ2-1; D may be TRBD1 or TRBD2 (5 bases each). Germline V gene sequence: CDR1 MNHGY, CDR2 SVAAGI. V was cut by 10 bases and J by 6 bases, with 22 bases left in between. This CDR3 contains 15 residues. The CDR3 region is CATAVGAVPRNEQFF. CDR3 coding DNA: TGTGCCACCGCAGTCGGGGCAGTTCCCCGCAATGAGCAGTTCTTC.

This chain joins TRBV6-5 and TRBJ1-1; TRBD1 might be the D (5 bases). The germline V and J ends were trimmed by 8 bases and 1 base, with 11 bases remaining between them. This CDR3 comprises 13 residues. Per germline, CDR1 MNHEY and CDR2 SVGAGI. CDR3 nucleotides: TGTGCCAGCGGGGGTATCGGGAACACTGAAGCTTTCTTT. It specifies CASGGIGNTEAFF.

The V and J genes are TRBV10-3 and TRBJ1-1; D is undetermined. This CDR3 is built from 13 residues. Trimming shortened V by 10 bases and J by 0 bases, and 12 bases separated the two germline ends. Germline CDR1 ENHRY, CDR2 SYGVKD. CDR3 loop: CATKPNMNTEAFF. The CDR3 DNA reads TGTGCCACCAAGCCAAACATGAACACTGAAGCTTTCTTT.

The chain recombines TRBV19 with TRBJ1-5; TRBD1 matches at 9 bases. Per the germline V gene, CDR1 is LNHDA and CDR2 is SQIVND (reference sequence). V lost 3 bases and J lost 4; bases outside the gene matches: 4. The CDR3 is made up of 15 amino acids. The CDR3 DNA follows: TGTGCCAGTAGTATCCAGACAGGGGGGAATCAGCCCCAGCATTTT. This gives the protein CASSIQTGGNQPQHF.

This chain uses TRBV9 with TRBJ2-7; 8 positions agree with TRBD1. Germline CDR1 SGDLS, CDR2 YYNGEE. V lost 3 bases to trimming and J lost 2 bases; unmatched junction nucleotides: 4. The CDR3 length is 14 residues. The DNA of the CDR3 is TGTGCCAGCAGCGCCCGACAGGGGACCTACGAGCAGTACTTC. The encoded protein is CASSARQGTYEQYF.

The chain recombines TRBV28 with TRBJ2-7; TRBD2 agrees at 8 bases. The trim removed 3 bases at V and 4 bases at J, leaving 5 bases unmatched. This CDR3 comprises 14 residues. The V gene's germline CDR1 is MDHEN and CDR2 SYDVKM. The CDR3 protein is CASSFGLAGYEQYF. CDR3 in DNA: TGTGCCAGCAGTTTCGGCCTAGCGGGTTACGAGCAGTACTTC.

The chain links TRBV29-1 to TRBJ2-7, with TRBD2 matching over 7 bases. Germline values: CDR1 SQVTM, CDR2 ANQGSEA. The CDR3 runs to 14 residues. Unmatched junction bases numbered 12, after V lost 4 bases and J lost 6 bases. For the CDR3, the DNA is TGCAGCGTTGTCCAAGGGAGGGGTAAGGTCGAGCAGTACTTC. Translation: CSVVQGRGKVEQYF.

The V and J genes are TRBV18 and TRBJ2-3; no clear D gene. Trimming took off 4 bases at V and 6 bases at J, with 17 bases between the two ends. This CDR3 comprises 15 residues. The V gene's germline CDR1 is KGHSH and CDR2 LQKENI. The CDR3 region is CASSLRQEVVDTQYF. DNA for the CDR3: TGTGCCAGCTCACTCCGCCAGGAAGTGGTGGATACGCAGTATTTT. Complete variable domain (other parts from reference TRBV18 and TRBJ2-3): NAGVMQNPRHLVRRRGQEARLRCSPMKGHSHVYWYRQLPEEGLKFMVYLQKENIIDESGMPKERFSAEFPKEGPSILRIQQVVRGDSAAYFCASSLRQEVVDTQYFGPGTRLTVL.

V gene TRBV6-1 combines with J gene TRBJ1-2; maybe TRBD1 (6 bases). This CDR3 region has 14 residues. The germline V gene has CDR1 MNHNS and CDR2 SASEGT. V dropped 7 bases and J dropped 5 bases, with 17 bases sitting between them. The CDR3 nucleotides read TGTGCCAGCAACGCAGGGGAGTTTAGATATGGCTACACCTTC. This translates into CASNAGEFRYGYTF.

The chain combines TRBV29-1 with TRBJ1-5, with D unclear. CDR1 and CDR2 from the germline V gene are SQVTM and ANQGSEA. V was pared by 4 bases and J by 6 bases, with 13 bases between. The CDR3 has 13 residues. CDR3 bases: TGCAGCGTTGGGAGAGGAGTCGGTCAGCCCCAGCATTTT. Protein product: CSVGRGVGQPQHF.

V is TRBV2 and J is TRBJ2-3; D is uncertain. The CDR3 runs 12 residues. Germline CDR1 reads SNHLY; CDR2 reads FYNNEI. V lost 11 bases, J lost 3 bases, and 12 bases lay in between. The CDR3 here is CAGDEGTDTQYF. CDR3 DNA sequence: TGTGCCGGGGATGAAGGGACAGATACGCAGTATTTT.

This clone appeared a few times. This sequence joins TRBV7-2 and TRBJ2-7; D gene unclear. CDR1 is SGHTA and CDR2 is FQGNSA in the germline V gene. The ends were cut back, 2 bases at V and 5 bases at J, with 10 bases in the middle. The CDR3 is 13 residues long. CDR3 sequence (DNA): TGTGCCAGCAGCTTATTTAGCATCCACGAGCAGTACTTC. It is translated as CASSLFSIHEQYF.